Described below is a single TCR beta chain sequence and its context. Its target is unknown. A v3.0 immunoSEQ assay was performed at survey level. Some clones are missing from TCRdb's copy, which holds only in-frame ones; the method was immunoSEQ multiplex PCR. The sample contains 25,000 to 35,000 clones, over 80% of which appear only once. No fewer than two post-ART and no fewer than one pre-ART PBMC samples existed for each donor. The sample originates from a study of long-term antiretroviral therapy in people with HIV. Findings and caveats of the study: Versus controls, repertoires in people with HIV had narrower CDR3 length ranges. At every time point, clones expanded before ART dominated the repertoire.

V was pared by 3 bases and J by 0 bases, with 2 bases of the junction left unmatched. CDR1 and CDR2 (germline): SQVTM, ANQGSEA. The CDR3 runs 14 residues. This material consisted of unsorted PBMCs, taken 2.8 years after starting antiretroviral therapy. This receptor was obtained from a man younger than 45 with HIV. The chain couples TRBV29-1 to TRBJ2-1; 7 bases are shared with TRBD2. CDR3: CSVEGGVSYNEQFF. The CDR3 nucleotides read TGCAGCGTTGAGGGGGGGGTCTCCTACAATGAGCAGTTCTTC.